This T cell receptor beta chain comes out of a study of long-term antiretroviral therapy in people with HIV. The wider study: First collections came about a decade before the 2015 immediate-ART recommendation.

Trimming left V 1 base short and J 2 bases short, with 7 bases between. Germline CDR1 reads SGHTA; CDR2 reads FQGNSA. CDR3 length equals 14 residues. Assay version v3.0 of immunoSEQ was used, and it was run at survey level. Sequencing used immunoSEQ multiplex PCR; TCRdb keeps in-frame clones, though not all of them. The table includes around 40,000 clones, 75% to 90% detected once. Before DNA extraction, roughly 0.95-10 million cryopreserved PBMC were held in the samples. The TCR originated in a man between 18 and 29 years old with HIV. V gene TRBV7-2 combines with J gene TRBJ2-3; D is unclear. Specimen: unsorted PBMCs, collected 2.2 years after starting antiretroviral therapy. The CDR3: CASSLVVPTDTQYF. CDR3 DNA: TGTGCCAGCAGCTTAGTGGTCCCCACAGATACGCAGTATTTT.